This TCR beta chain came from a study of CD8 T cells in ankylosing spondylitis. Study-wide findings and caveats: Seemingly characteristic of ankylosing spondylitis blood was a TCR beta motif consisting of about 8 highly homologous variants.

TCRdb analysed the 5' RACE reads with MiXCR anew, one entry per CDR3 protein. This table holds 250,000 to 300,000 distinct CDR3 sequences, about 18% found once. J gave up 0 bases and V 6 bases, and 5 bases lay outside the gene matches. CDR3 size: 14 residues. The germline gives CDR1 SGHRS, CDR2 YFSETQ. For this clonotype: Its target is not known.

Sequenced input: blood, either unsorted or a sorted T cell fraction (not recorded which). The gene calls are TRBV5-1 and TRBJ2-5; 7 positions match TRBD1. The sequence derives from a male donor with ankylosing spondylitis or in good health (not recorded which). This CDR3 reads CASTSTGYQETQYF. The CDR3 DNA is TGCGCCAGCACGTCGACAGGGTACCAAGAGACCCAGTACTTC. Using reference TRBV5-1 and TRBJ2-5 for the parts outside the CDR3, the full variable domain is KAGVTQTPRYLIKTRGQQVTLSCSPISGHRSVSWYQQTPGQGLQFLFEYFSETQRNKGNFPGRFSGRQFSNSRSEMNVSTLELGDSALYLCASTSTGYQETQYFGPGTRLLVL.